This T cell receptor (beta chain) was observed in a study of blood T cell repertoires in COVID-19. Study overall: Acute and convalescent COVID-19 samples came from the United States, Italy and Spain.

Profiled with immunoSEQ multiplex PCR; TCRdb holds only in-frame clones, not every one. The data show some 120,000 clones, roughly 86% seen once. The germline gives CDR1 MNHEY, CDR2 SVGEGT. CDR3 length: 12 amino acids. Trimming took off 6 bases at V and 9 bases at J, with 12 bases between the two ends. Input material: peripheral blood. This sequence joins TRBV6-2 or TRBV6-3 and TRBJ1-5, with a tentative D call TRBD1 (5 bases). This TCR was recovered from a man aged 40-50 years with acute or convalescent COVID-19. CDR3 coding DNA: TGTGCCAGCAGCCCCCAGGGCGGGCCCCAGCATTTT. This encodes CASSPQGGPQHF.